These 27 T cell receptor beta chains were all obtained from the same sample, sequenced in a study of OX40 agonist ivuxolimab in advanced cancers. Using immunoSEQ multiplex PCR, the repertoire was profiled, and TCRdb retains in-frame clones only, with some absent. The sample yields 50,000 to 75,000 clones, more than 80% seen once. This specimen was CD4+ or CD8+ T cells sorted from blood, taken in a trial of the OX40 agonist ivuxolimab. These TCRs come from an adult with an advanced solid tumor such as melanoma, head and neck, liver or kidney cancer.

This sequence joins TRBV25-1 and TRBJ1-1, with D possibly matching TRBD1 (5 bases). V lost 5 bases and J 5 bases, leaving 15 bases between the germline ends. There are 14 residues in the CDR3. CDR1 MGHDK and CDR2 SYGVNS come from the germline V gene. This CDR3 reads CASSSSQGNTEAFF. The CDR3 DNA reads as TGTGCCAGCAGTTCAAGTCAGGGAAATACTGAAGCTTTCTTT. Complete variable domain (other parts from reference TRBV25-1 and TRBJ1-1): EADIYQTPRYLVIGTGKKITLECSQTMGHDKMYWYQQDPGMELHLIHYSYGVNSTEKGDLSSESTVSRIRTEHFPLTLESARPSHTSQYLCASSSSQGNTEAFFGQGTRLTVV.

The CDR3 bases are TGTGCCAGCAGTTTAAAGGGGGGGCGTTACGAGCAGTACTTC. It is translated as CASSLKGGRYEQYF. The V and J genes are TRBV27 and TRBJ2-7; D may be TRBD2 (7 bases). CDR1 MNHEY and CDR2 SMNVEV come from the germline V gene (reference sequence). The V end was cut by 2 bases, the J end by 4 bases, with 12 bases between. CDR3 length: 14 residues.

DNA of the CDR3: TGTGCCAGTAGTATCAACCCCTACGAGCAGTACTTC. Its translation: CASSINPYEQYF. This chain links TRBV19 with TRBJ2-7; unclear D gene. Germline lookup yields CDR1 LNHDA and CDR2 SQIVND (reference sequence). The CDR3 consists of 12 residues. Trimming shortened V by 3 bases and J by 2 bases, and 5 bases separated the two germline ends.

The V gene is TRBV7-9, the J gene TRBJ2-1; D uncertain. V gave up 6 bases and J gave up 8 bases, with 11 bases separating them. Germline loops: CDR1 SEHNR, CDR2 FQNEAQ (reference sequence). The CDR3 consists of 12 residues. Here the CDR3 reads CASRRPRDEQFF. Here the CDR3 DNA reads TGTGCCAGCAGACGCCCTCGAGATGAGCAGTTCTTC.

This chain links TRBV19 with TRBJ2-1; D remains ambiguous. The germline CDR1 and CDR2 sequences are LNHDA and SQIVND (reference sequence). Trimming shortened V by 3 bases and J by 0 bases, and 9 bases separated the two germline ends. This CDR3 is 15 amino acids long. The CDR3 DNA sequence: TGTGCCAGTAGTATTTGGTTCAGCTCCTACAATGAGCAGTTCTTC. It is translated as CASSIWFSSYNEQFF. The whole variable domain, filled in from reference TRBV19 and TRBJ2-1, reads DGGITQSPKYLFRKEGQNVTLSCEQNLNHDAMYWYRQDPGQGLRLIYYSQIVNDFQKGDIAEGYSVSREKKESFPLTVTSAQKNPTAFYLCASSIWFSSYNEQFFGPGTRLTVL.

A single count supports this clone. This chain links TRBV27 with TRBJ2-1; D uncertain. CDR3 length: 16 residues. Trimming left V 6 bases short and J 0 bases short, with 15 bases between. CDR1 and CDR2 from the germline V gene are MNHEY and SMNVEV (reference sequence). CDR3 sequence: CASRLFGASSYNEQFF. The DNA for the CDR3 is TGTGCCAGCAGGCTATTTGGTGCAAGCTCCTACAATGAGCAGTTCTTC.

This clone was seen once. The chain joins TRBV5-1 to TRBJ2-1, with D unresolved. Trimming took off 1 base at V and 9 bases at J, with 8 bases between the two ends. In germline, CDR1 is SGHRS, CDR2 YFSETQ. The CDR3 has 12 amino acids. In nucleotides, the CDR3 is TGCGCCAGCAGCTTGAACGTAGGTGAGCAGTTCTTC. This encodes CASSLNVGEQFF.

The CDR3 DNA sequence: TGTGCCAGCAGTCAAACAGTTACCTACGAGCAGTACTTC. Translation: CASSQTVTYEQYF. This chain links TRBV28 with TRBJ2-7, with no clear D. Looked up from germline, CDR1 is MDHEN and CDR2 is SYDVKM. V lost 5 bases and J lost 2, with 10 bases in between. CDR3 length: 13 amino acids.

This chain uses TRBV27 with TRBJ1-2, with D hard to call. The V end lost 0 bases, the J end lost 2 bases, and 4 bases lay between the germline ends. The CDR3 loop spans 13 amino acids. Germline V gene data show CDR1 as MNHEY and CDR2 as SMNVEV (reference sequence). The CDR3 region has the DNA TGTGCCAGCAGTTTATCACGGAACTATGGCTACACCTTC. Translation gives CASSLSRNYGYTF.

This chain joins TRBV19 and TRBJ1-6; D may be TRBD1 (5 bases). Germline values: CDR1 LNHDA, CDR2 SQIVND (reference sequence). This CDR3 region has 15 residues. The V and J ends lost 8 bases and 6 bases respectively, with 17 bases between them. CDR3 in DNA: TGTGCCAGTGCCGGGACCGCTTACTTTAATTCACCCCTCCACTTT. This gives the protein CASAGTAYFNSPLHF.

The V and J genes are TRBV5-1 and TRBJ2-7; D gene ambiguous. The CDR3 has 13 amino acids. Trimming removed 0 bases from V and 6 bases from J, with 10 bases in between. Germline CDR1 and CDR2: SGHRS and YFSETQ. The CDR3 region is CASSLVPTSEQYF. The CDR3 DNA reads TGCGCCAGCAGCTTGGTCCCCACCTCCGAGCAGTACTTC.

By share, this clone ranks as medium-sized. The chain combines TRBV4-2 with TRBJ2-7; 14 positions agree with TRBD2. CDR3 length: 18 residues. Germline V gene data show CDR1 as LGHNA and CDR2 as YNFKEQ. J lost 3 bases, V lost 0 bases, and 7 bases had no gene match. In DNA form, the CDR3 reads TGTGCCAGCAGCCAAGAGTCGGTGACTAGCGGGGGGGGCTACGAGCAGTACTTC. Its translation is CASSQESVTSGGGYEQYF.

The gene calls are TRBV5-1 and TRBJ2-5, with D perhaps matching TRBD1 (5 bases). CDR3 size: 15 residues. Between the trimmed V and J ends, which lost 0 bases and 3 bases, there was a span of 12 bases. Germline CDR1 is SGHRS and CDR2 is YFSETQ. The DNA for the CDR3 is TGCGCCAGCAGCTTGGCCGTCCAGGGAAAAGAGACCCAGTACTTC. As protein: CASSLAVQGKETQYF.

The count of this clone is one. The J gene is TRBJ1-5, the V gene TRBV2; 9 bases map to TRBD1. CDR1 SNHLY and CDR2 FYNNEI come from the germline V gene. The CDR3 consists of 21 residues. V was pared by 0 bases and J by 7 bases, with 22 bases of the junction left unmatched. Written as DNA, the CDR3 is TGTGCCAGCAGTGAAGCAGACACCGAACGGCGAAGGACAGGGGTGGTCCAGCCCCAGCATTTT. Translation: CASSEADTERRRTGVVQPQHF.

V is TRBV27 and J is TRBJ2-4; tentative D call: TRBD2 (5 bases). This CDR3 has 13 residues. CDR1 MNHEY and CDR2 SMNVEV come from the germline V gene (reference sequence). V was trimmed by 5 bases and J by 8 bases, leaving 13 bases between them. The CDR3, as DNA: TGTGCCAGCAGTCCCAACTCAGCGGACATTCAGTACTTC. Protein sequence: CASSPNSADIQYF.

CDR3 protein: CASAGPGKGYEQYF. The CDR3 DNA is TGTGCCAGCGCAGGTCCAGGGAAGGGGTACGAGCAGTACTTC. The gene calls are TRBV28 and TRBJ2-7, with D possibly being TRBD1 (5 bases). Trimming left V 8 bases short and J 4 bases short, with 18 bases between. CDR3 length equals 14 residues. Germline assignment: CDR1 MDHEN and CDR2 SYDVKM.

CDR3: CASRQGATEAFF. In nucleotides, the CDR3 is TGTGCCAGCAGACAGGGGGCAACTGAAGCTTTCTTT. V gene TRBV11-1 combines with J gene TRBJ1-1; 9 bases are shared with TRBD1. Per the germline V gene, CDR1 is SGHAT and CDR2 is FQDESV (reference sequence). This CDR3 contains 12 residues. V gave up 6 bases and J gave up 5 bases; unmatched junction bases: 1.

The J gene is TRBJ2-3, the V gene TRBV6-5, with TRBD2 matching over 7 bases. The germline CDR1 and CDR2 sequences are MNHEY and SVGAGI. The V and J ends lost 8 bases and 4 bases, in that order; junction bases with no gene match: 9. This CDR3 comprises 14 residues. The DNA of the CDR3 is TGTGCCAGCGGGGGGGGACCGGCAGCAGATACGCAGTATTTT. Its protein product is CASGGGPAADTQYF.

V is TRBV6-5 and J is TRBJ1-1; possibly TRBD1 for D (5 bases). Trimming removed 3 bases at V and 3 bases at J, with 8 bases between. The CDR3 consists of 13 residues. The V gene's germline CDR1 is MNHEY and CDR2 SVGAGI. The CDR3: CASSYPGYTEAFF. As DNA, the CDR3 is TGTGCCAGCAGTTATCCAGGGTACACTGAAGCTTTCTTT.

The chain employs TRBV4-1 and TRBJ2-5, with 10 positions matching TRBD2. This CDR3 contains 16 residues. Germline V lookup: CDR1 MGHRA, CDR2 YSYEKL. V dropped 2 bases and J dropped 6; count of bases not matched to a gene: 9. CDR3 nucleotides: TGCGCCAGCAGCCAACTCCCAGCGGGGGGGCCGCAGACCCAGTACTTC. The encoded protein is CASSQLPAGGPQTQYF.

This chain links TRBV5-4 with TRBJ1-1, with a possible D match to TRBD1 (6 bases). Trimming took 4 bases from V and 1 from J, leaving 8 bases between them. CDR1 and CDR2 (germline): SGHNT, YYREEE (reference sequence). This CDR3 has 13 residues. The DNA of the CDR3 is TGTGCCAGCAGCGGCAGGGGGAACACTGAAGCTTTCTTT. It is translated as CASSGRGNTEAFF.

The chain has TRBV18 and TRBJ1-1; D ambiguous. V lost 3 bases and J 7 bases, leaving 12 bases between the germline ends. The CDR3 extends over 13 amino acids. In germline, CDR1 is KGHSH, CDR2 LQKENI. In nucleotides, the CDR3 is TGTGCCAGCTCACCGGAATGGGCGATTGAAGCTTTCTTT. Its translation is CASSPEWAIEAFF. The whole variable domain, filled in from reference TRBV18 and TRBJ1-1, reads NAGVMQNPRHLVRRRGQEARLRCSPMKGHSHVYWYRQLPEEGLKFMVYLQKENIIDESGMPKERFSAEFPKEGPSILRIQQVVRGDSAAYFCASSPEWAIEAFFGQGTRLTVV.

V is TRBV5-4 and J is TRBJ1-1, with D perhaps TRBD1 (5 bases). In germline, CDR1 is SGHNT, CDR2 YYREEE (reference sequence). The CDR3 has 15 residues. Between the trimmed V and J ends, which lost 0 bases and 5 bases, there was a span of 14 bases. CDR3 in amino acids: CASSLEGGGGTEAFF. The CDR3 DNA is TGTGCCAGCAGCTTGGAAGGAGGCGGGGGTACTGAAGCTTTCTTT. The complete variable domain, with remaining parts taken from reference TRBV5-4 and TRBJ1-1, reads ETGVTQSPTHLIKTRGQQVTLRCSSQSGHNTVSWYQQALGQGPQFIFQYYREEENGRGNFPPRFSGLQFPNYSSELNVNALELDDSALYLCASSLEGGGGTEAFFGQGTRLTVV.

The rearrangement uses TRBV6-1 and TRBJ2-7; D call uncertain. The CDR3 is 15 amino acids. The ends were cut back, 6 bases at V and 1 base at J, with 16 bases in the middle. The germline V gene has CDR1 MNHNS and CDR2 SASEGT. In DNA, the CDR3 is TGTGCCAGCAGGGAATTCACCGGGCCTTCCTACGAGCAGTACTTC. This codes for CASREFTGPSYEQYF.

The V and J genes are TRBV19 and TRBJ2-1; 7 bases are shared with TRBD2. Germline V CDR1 and CDR2: LNHDA, SQIVND (reference sequence). V trimming: 4 bases; J trimming: 4 bases; junction bases outside the gene matches: 7. CDR3 length equals 15 residues. The CDR3 region is CASSTGLPDYNEQFF. CDR3 nucleotides: TGTGCCAGTAGTACGGGACTACCCGATTACAATGAGCAGTTCTTC.

V gene TRBV10-2 combines with J gene TRBJ2-7, with 7 positions matching TRBD1. The CDR3 loop spans 13 amino acids. Unmatched junction bases numbered 8, after V lost 8 bases and J lost 4 bases. CDR1 is WSHSY and CDR2 is SAAADI in the germline V gene. The CDR3 nucleotides are TGCGCCAGCGGGGACGGGACAGAATACGAGCAGTACTTC. Translated: CASGDGTEYEQYF.

The rearrangement joins TRBV27 to TRBJ2-3; no clear D. The CDR3 covers 15 residues. Germline loops: CDR1 MNHEY, CDR2 SMNVEV (reference sequence). V lost 3 bases and J 5 bases, leaving 15 bases between the germline ends. The CDR3 DNA follows: TGTGCCAGCAGTTTTTCGGGTCCGCCCGGAGATACGCAGTATTTT. Amino acid sequence: CASSFSGPPGDTQYF.